These 22 T cell receptor beta chains were all obtained from the same sample, sequenced in a study of sequential checkpoint blockade in melanoma. Specified treatment: randomized to nivolumab then ipilimumab (arm A) or the reverse (arm B). Using immunoSEQ multiplex PCR, the repertoire was profiled, and TCRdb retains in-frame clones only, with some absent. The sample shows some 31,000 clones, 70% to 90% of them seen only once. The sequences come from CD8+ T cells sorted from blood (inferred from file names), collected from a patient given nivolumab and ipilimumab in sequence. The receptors come from a human donor with melanoma.

This clone was picked up a small number of times. The J gene is TRBJ1-1, the V gene TRBV6-6; a possible D gene is TRBD1 (6 bases). Trimming removed 6 bases at V and 1 base at J, with 9 bases between. Germline V gene sequence: CDR1 MNHNY, CDR2 SVGAGI (reference sequence). The CDR3 spans 13 residues. The CDR3 spells CASRLQGNTEAFF. In nucleotides, the CDR3 is TGTGCCAGCAGGTTACAGGGGAACACTGAAGCTTTCTTT.

The chain has TRBV25-1 and TRBJ1-1; 8 bases agree with TRBD1. The V gene's germline CDR1 is MGHDK and CDR2 SYGVNS. The CDR3 length is 14 residues. The J segment lost 1 base and the V segment lost 6 bases, leaving 4 bases of the junction unmatched. Written as DNA, the CDR3 is TGTGCCAGCAGAGGACAGGGACAGAACACTGAAGCTTTCTTT. Amino acid sequence: CASRGQGQNTEAFF.

The chain joins TRBV28 to TRBJ2-3, with 10 bases identical to TRBD2. Germline V gene lookup returns CDR1 MDHEN and CDR2 SYDVKM. V shed 4 bases and J 0 bases; nucleotides not matched to a gene: 4. This CDR3 comprises 16 residues. Here the CDR3 reads CASSYLAGASTDTQYF. The CDR3 DNA follows: TGTGCCAGCAGTTATCTAGCGGGAGCTAGCACAGATACGCAGTATTTT.

This clone has just one count. The rearrangement links TRBV2 to TRBJ2-7; D may be TRBD1 (6 bases). V lost 4 bases and J lost 0, with 16 bases in between. This CDR3 is 16 amino acids long. In germline, CDR1 is SNHLY, CDR2 FYNNEI. CDR3 in DNA: TGTGCCAGCAGTGTGTTTAGGGCAGGGGACTCCTACGAGCAGTACTTC. It translates to CASSVFRAGDSYEQYF.

The V and J genes are TRBV11-2 and TRBJ2-5; no firm D call. Trimming took off 0 bases at V and 1 base at J, with 12 bases between the two ends. There are 16 residues in the CDR3. Per germline, CDR1 SGHAT and CDR2 FQNNGV. The CDR3 DNA reads as TGTGCCAGCAGCTTAGATCGGGTTGCTCGCCAAGAGACCCAGTACTTC. This codes for CASSLDRVARQETQYF. Filled out from reference TRBV11-2 and TRBJ2-5, the complete variable domain reads EAGVAQSPRYKIIEKRQSVAFWCNPISGHATLYWYQQILGQGPKLLIQFQNNGVVDDSQLPKDRFSAERLKGVDSTLKIQPAKLEDSAVYLCASSLDRVARQETQYFGPGTRLLVL.

This clone appeared a few times. The V and J genes are TRBV7-8 and TRBJ1-3, with TRBD1 matching 7 bases. V lost 4 bases to trimming and J lost 2 bases; unmatched junction nucleotides: 2. The CDR3 runs to 14 residues. Germline CDR1 SGHVS, CDR2 FQNEAQ. The CDR3 coding sequence is TGTGCCAGCAGCTACGGGACAGCTGGAAACACCATATATTTT. It yields the protein CASSYGTAGNTIYF. Combining the CDR3 with reference TRBV7-8 and TRBJ1-3 gives the whole variable domain GAGVSQSPRYKVAKRGQDVALRCDPISGHVSLFWYQQALGQGPEFLTYFQNEAQLDKSGLPSDRFFAERPEGSVSTLKIQRTQQEDSAVYLCASSYGTAGNTIYFGEGSWLTVV.

This clone showed up just a few times. CDR3: CASSQDEWASGDTDTQYF. The DNA for the CDR3 is TGTGCCAGCAGCCAAGATGAATGGGCTAGCGGGGACACAGATACGCAGTATTTT. The chain uses TRBV4-2 and TRBJ2-3, with 9 bases fitting TRBD2. This CDR3 contains 18 residues. The germline CDR1 and CDR2 sequences are LGHNA and YNFKEQ. J gave up 2 bases and V 0 bases, and 9 bases lay outside the gene matches.

The table lists this clone with a count of one. The V and J genes are TRBV6-6 and TRBJ2-5, with 8 bases aligning to TRBD1. Germline loops: CDR1 MNHNY, CDR2 SVGAGI (reference sequence). The ends lost 2 bases at V and 5 bases at J; junction bases unmatched: 7. The CDR3 length is 15 residues. Here the CDR3 reads CASSYMTGAGETQYF. For the CDR3, the DNA is TGTGCCAGCAGTTACATGACAGGGGCGGGGGAGACCCAGTACTTC.

The chain is built from TRBV4-3 and TRBJ2-7, with 10 positions matching TRBD1. Germline trimming cut 6 bases from V and 2 bases from J; bases unmatched to any gene: 7. The CDR3 contains 15 residues. CDR1 LGHNA and CDR2 YSLEER come from the germline V gene. CDR3 in amino acids: CASSHSGQGTYEQYF. The CDR3 nucleotides read TGCGCCAGCAGTCACTCGGGACAGGGGACCTACGAGCAGTACTTC.

This chain links TRBV7-2 with TRBJ2-5, with D possibly being TRBD1 (5 bases). This CDR3 is built from 13 residues. The V gene lost 1 base and the J gene lost 3 bases, with 6 bases spanning the gap. From germline, CDR1 is SGHTA and CDR2 FQGNSA. CDR3 amino acids: CASSLVREETQYF. CDR3 nucleotides: TGTGCCAGCAGCTTAGTCAGGGAAGAGACCCAGTACTTC.

This clone turned up a few times. The CDR3 loop reads CASSQIRGGGEQYF. DNA for the CDR3: TGTGCCAGCAGCCAGATCCGAGGGGGGGGCGAGCAGTACTTC. The genes are TRBV27 and TRBJ2-7, with a weak D call TRBD2 (7 bases). Trimming left V 6 bases short and J 6 bases short, with 18 bases between. Germline CDR1 and CDR2: MNHEY and SMNVEV (reference sequence). The CDR3 runs to 14 residues.

The V gene is TRBV27, the J gene TRBJ2-1; D perhaps matches TRBD1 (5 bases). The length of the CDR3 is 16 residues. V dropped 0 bases and J dropped 3 bases, with 12 bases sitting between them. Germline lookup yields CDR1 MNHEY and CDR2 SMNVEV (reference sequence). The CDR3 sequence is CASSLSPGSGYNEQFF. For the CDR3, the DNA is TGTGCCAGCAGTTTATCCCCAGGGTCCGGCTACAATGAGCAGTTCTTC.

This clone occurred once. This chain connects TRBV18 to TRBJ2-6; TRBD1 matches at 7 bases. Per the germline V gene, CDR1 is KGHSH and CDR2 is LQKENI. V lost 5 bases and J lost 0; bases outside the gene matches: 7. The CDR3 sequence is 17 residues long. Here the CDR3 reads CASSLRTGFSGANVLTF. Written as DNA, the CDR3 is TGTGCCAGCTCATTACGGACAGGATTCTCTGGGGCCAACGTCCTGACTTTC.

This rearrangement joins TRBV2 to TRBJ2-1, with a tentative D call TRBD2 (6 bases). This CDR3 is 13 amino acids long. The V gene's germline CDR1 is SNHLY and CDR2 FYNNEI. The CDR3 DNA follows: TGTGCGACCCGGACTATCTCCTACAATGAGCAGTTCTTC. It translates to CATRTISYNEQFF.

The chain links TRBV4-3 to TRBJ2-2; 9 positions agree with TRBD2. Germline loops: CDR1 LGHNA, CDR2 YSLEER. This CDR3 comprises 16 residues. V shed 4 bases and J 3 bases; nucleotides not matched to a gene: 6. The CDR3 DNA follows: TGCGCCAGCAGCCGAGCGGGACTAGCCGACACCGGGGAGCTGTTTTTT. This encodes CASSRAGLADTGELFF.

The CDR3 reads CASSDTRGLGGIQETQYF. CDR3 DNA sequence: TGTGCCAGCAGTGACACCCGTGGACTAGGAGGGATCCAAGAGACCCAGTACTTC. This chain links TRBV2 with TRBJ2-5; TRBD2 matches 7 bases. The CDR3 contains 18 residues. Trimming removed 3 bases from V and 1 base from J; junction bases left unmatched: 14. The germline V gene has CDR1 SNHLY and CDR2 FYNNEI.

The chain employs TRBV10-1 and TRBJ2-7; the match to TRBD1 covers 10 bases. The trim removed 1 base at V and 6 bases at J, leaving 3 bases unmatched. The CDR3 sequence is 14 residues long. Germline loops: CDR1 WNHNN, CDR2 SYGVQD (reference sequence). CDR3 in DNA: TGCGCCAGCAGTGAGTGGACAGGGGGTCTCGAGCAGTACTTC. Protein sequence: CASSEWTGGLEQYF.

This sequence joins TRBV5-6 and TRBJ1-1; D not resolved. The CDR3 loop spans 13 amino acids. The germline V gene encodes CDR1 SGHDT and CDR2 YYEEEE. The V end lost 0 bases, the J end lost 3 bases, and 6 bases lay between the germline ends. CDR3 bases: TGTGCCAGCAGCTTGGGTTCCTACACTGAAGCTTTCTTT. This encodes CASSLGSYTEAFF.

The chain has TRBV27 and TRBJ2-1; D is possibly TRBD2 (5 bases). This CDR3 has 12 residues. Between the trimmed V and J ends, which lost 3 bases and 8 bases, there was a span of 8 bases. Germline lookup yields CDR1 MNHEY and CDR2 SMNVEV (reference sequence). The CDR3: CASSLSGYEQFF. CDR3 DNA sequence: TGTGCCAGCAGTTTGTCGGGATATGAGCAGTTCTTC.

The genes are TRBV7-9 and TRBJ1-1; D gene uncertain. In germline, CDR1 is SEHNR, CDR2 FQNEAQ (reference sequence). V lost 4 bases and J 4 bases, leaving 16 bases between the germline ends. This CDR3 is built from 15 residues. The CDR3: CASSSRARGTTEAFF. In nucleotides, the CDR3 is TGTGCCAGCAGCTCACGGGCCCGGGGAACCACTGAAGCTTTCTTT.

CDR3 amino acids: CASSLVSSSYEQYF. As DNA, the CDR3 is TGTGCCAGCAGCTTGGTTAGCAGCTCCTACGAGCAGTACTTC. The rearrangement uses TRBV5-6 and TRBJ2-7, with unresolved D. The germline gives CDR1 SGHDT, CDR2 YYEEEE. This CDR3 is 14 amino acids long. V gave up 0 bases and J gave up 0 bases, with 7 bases separating them.

This chain connects TRBV5-1 to TRBJ2-5, with unresolved D. This CDR3 contains 13 residues. The V and J ends lost 2 bases and 5 bases respectively, with 10 bases between them. CDR1 and CDR2 from the germline V gene are SGHRS and YFSETQ. The CDR3 DNA reads TGCGCCAGCAGCTTCCGACCGGAGGAGACCCAGTACTTC. This codes for CASSFRPEETQYF.